This is a list of T cell receptor beta chains from one sample in a study of regulatory T cells in long-lasting Graves disease. One entry per CDR3 protein, called by TCRdb with MiXCR from the multiplex PCR reads. The data contain roughly 400,000 distinct CDR3 sequences, less than 20% of them seen just once; the ten biggest clones take up 20% to 25%. The sample was also linked to a second study, of T cells in Graves' hyperthyroidism and ophthalmopathy.

The sample was peripheral blood mononuclear cells (PBMCs), taken at new diagnosis, from a patient treated with antithyroid drugs. The receptors here all came from a woman between 18 and 29 years old with Graves disease. CDR3s include the opening cysteine and the closing phenylalanine or tryptophan. A D gene is named only where the DNA matches it firmly. Size is stated for part of the rows, as once, few or many counts, or as a class when the clone is expanded.

v_call	clone_size	j_call	d_call	cdr3_aa	cdr3_nt
TRBV18	many	TRBJ2-7	TRBD2	CASSPTSGSVRSYEQYF	TGTGCCAGCTCACCTACTAGCGGCAGCGTGCGCTCCTACGAGCAGTACTTC
TRBV29-1	many	TRBJ2-7	NA	CSALRAGSYEQYF	TGCAGCGCCCTAAGAGCAGGGTCTTACGAGCAGTACTTC
TRBV6-1	few	TRBJ1-4	NA	CASTRPGNEKLFF	TGTGCCAGCACCAGACCAGGGAATGAAAAACTGTTTTTT
TRBV15	many	TRBJ2-1	TRBD1	CATSRTRDSFYNEQFF	TGTGCCACCAGCAGGACTCGGGACAGCTTCTACAATGAGCAGTTCTTC
TRBV28	many	TRBJ2-3	TRBD2	CASSTFGASTSDRHLWSTDTQYF	TGTGCCAGCAGCACCTTTGGGGCTTCAACTAGCGACCGCCACCTATGGAGCACAGATACGCAGTATTTT
TRBV5-1	NA	TRBJ2-7	NA	CASSLAGVDSYEQYF	TGCGCCAGCAGCTTGGCCGGGGTAGATTCCTACGAGCAGTACTTC
TRBV5-1	many	TRBJ2-7	NA	CASSLGQGLGGSSYEQYF	TGCGCCAGCAGCTTGGGACAGGGGTTAGGCGGGAGTAGCTACGAGCAGTACTTC
TRBV7-2	NA	TRBJ2-5	TRBD1	CASNGGQGYGETQYF	TGTGCCAGCAACGGGGGACAGGGTTATGGGGAGACCCAGTACTTC
TRBV29-1	NA	TRBJ2-7	NA	CSAKGGGDEQYF	TGCAGCGCCAAAGGAGGGGGGGACGAGCAGTACTTC
TRBV20-1	NA	TRBJ1-1	NA	CSARRQTREAFF	TGCAGTGCTAGACGACAGACTAGAGAAGCTTTCTTT
TRBV6-2/TRBV6-3	many	TRBJ2-3	TRBD2	CASSSRTSGSDTQYF	TGTGCCAGCAGTTCACGGACTAGCGGGAGTGATACGCAGTATTTT
TRBV9	few	TRBJ1-2	NA	CASSDGLATGGYGYTF	TGTGCCAGCAGCGATGGTTTGGCGACGGGTGGCTATGGCTACACCTTC
TRBV28	many	TRBJ2-1	TRBD2	CASSPRAGVIGNEQFF	TGTGCCAGCAGTCCCAGAGCGGGAGTAATTGGGAATGAGCAGTTCTTC
TRBV27	NA	TRBJ2-7	NA	CASSLEGEGYEQYF	TGTGCCAGCAGTTTAGAGGGAGAGGGCTACGAGCAGTACTTC
TRBV7-9	few	TRBJ2-1	TRBD2	CASSPTASGRAIEQFF	TGTGCCAGCAGCCCCACGGCTAGCGGGAGGGCCATTGAGCAGTTCTTC
TRBV27	NA	TRBJ2-3	NA	CASSLMGGTDTQYF	TGTGCCAGCAGTTTAATGGGAGGCACAGATACGCAGTATTTT
TRBV7-2	few	TRBJ2-2	NA	CASSRGIAGELFF	TGTGCCAGCAGCCGAGGGATTGCCGGGGAGCTGTTTTTT
TRBV7-9	many	TRBJ2-7	TRBD2	CASGLAGFLNEQYF	TGTGCCAGCGGACTAGCGGGATTTCTGAACGAGCAGTACTTC
TRBV28	NA	TRBJ2-6	NA	CASNLRQALSGANVLTF	TGTGCCAGCAACCTACGTCAGGCACTCTCTGGGGCCAACGTCCTGACTTTC
TRBV7-8	many	TRBJ2-1	NA	CASSLEGHFNEQFF	TGTGCCAGCAGCTTAGAAGGGCACTTCAATGAGCAGTTCTTC
TRBV13	NA	TRBJ2-7	NA	CASSLSDISYEQYF	TGTGCCAGCAGCTTATCGGACATATCCTACGAGCAGTACTTC
TRBV27	few	TRBJ1-3	NA	CASSFSSRGAGNTIYF	TGTGCCAGCAGTTTTTCCTCCAGGGGTGCCGGAAACACCATATATTTT
TRBV29-1	NA	TRBJ2-1	NA	CSVLGTNGYNEQFF	TGCAGCGTCCTCGGGACCAACGGCTACAATGAGCAGTTCTTC
TRBV4-1	many	TRBJ2-5	TRBD2	CASSQALPAGVETQYF	TGCGCCAGCAGCCAAGCCTTGCCAGCGGGAGTGGAGACCCAGTACTTC
TRBV7-9	NA	TRBJ2-4	NA	CASSLGGNMLAKNIQYF	TGTGCCAGCAGCTTAGGGGGTAATATGCTCGCCAAAAACATTCAGTACTTC
TRBV12-3/TRBV12-4	many	TRBJ1-1	NA	CASSPGRGGTNTEAFF	TGTGCCAGCAGTCCGGGGCGCGGGGGAACTAACACTGAAGCTTTCTTT
TRBV29-1	many	TRBJ1-4	NA	CSVQGGEKLFF	TGCAGCGTTCAGGGAGGCGAAAAACTGTTTTTT
TRBV12-3/TRBV12-4	many	TRBJ2-7	NA	CASSFGVLWEQYF	TGTGCCAGCAGTTTTGGGGTTCTTTGGGAGCAGTACTTC
TRBV11-2	few	TRBJ1-2	NA	CASSFTGTYGYTF	TGTGCCAGCAGCTTTACAGGGACGTATGGCTACACCTTC
TRBV20-1	few	TRBJ2-3	TRBD2	CNARDRRLAGEASTDTQYF	TGCAATGCTAGAGATCGGAGACTAGCGGGAGAGGCTAGCACAGATACGCAGTATTTT
TRBV20-1	few	TRBJ2-4	NA	CSARPPFTDTSDIQYF	TGCAGTGCTAGGCCACCATTCACAGACACGAGCGACATTCAGTACTTC
TRBV25-1	many	TRBJ1-2	NA	CASSAPAQSNYGYTF	TGTGCCAGCAGTGCTCCCGCCCAAAGTAACTATGGCTACACCTTC
TRBV20-1	many	TRBJ2-5	TRBD2	CSAQIPGTSGRAIQGETQYF	TGCAGTGCTCAAATACCCGGGACTAGCGGGAGGGCCATCCAGGGGGAGACCCAGTACTTC
TRBV6-1	many	TRBJ2-1	NA	CASSEAGSRQFF	TGTGCCAGCAGTGAAGCGGGCTCGAGGCAGTTCTTC
TRBV9	few	TRBJ1-5	NA	CASSVDGWDQPQHF	TGTGCCAGCAGCGTAGATGGATGGGATCAGCCCCAGCATTTT
TRBV2	many	TRBJ2-3	NA	CASSERGLGTQYF	TGTGCCAGCAGTGAGAGAGGGCTCGGGACGCAGTATTTT
TRBV6-1	NA	TRBJ1-2	NA	CASRPTLTNLYYGYTF	TGTGCCAGCAGACCAACTTTGACAAATTTGTACTATGGCTACACCTTC
TRBV7-3	many	TRBJ2-3	NA	CASSLTSQADTQYF	TGTGCCAGCAGCTTAACGTCACAGGCAGATACGCAGTATTTT
TRBV7-9	many	TRBJ2-7	NA	CASSLWGTDYEQYF	TGTGCCAGCAGCTTATGGGGGACTGACTACGAGCAGTACTTC
TRBV6-2/TRBV6-3	once	TRBJ2-1	TRBD2	CASISRASGPGNEQFF	TGTGCCAGCATCTCTCGGGCTAGCGGCCCGGGCAATGAGCAGTTCTTC
TRBV6-1	many	TRBJ2-7	NA	CASSKTETYEQYF	TGTGCCAGCAGTAAGACAGAAACCTACGAGCAGTACTTC
TRBV5-4	many	TRBJ2-2	NA	CASSLELDTGELFF	TGTGCCAGCAGCTTGGAACTCGACACCGGGGAGCTGTTTTTT
TRBV18	few	TRBJ2-7	TRBD1	CASSPTGGSRDSSSYEQYF	TGTGCCAGCTCACCAACAGGGGGAAGTCGGGATTCGAGCTCCTACGAGCAGTACTTC
TRBV5-1	many	TRBJ1-1	TRBD1	CASSPPQGVVTEAFF	TGTGCCAGCAGCCCCCCACAGGGGGTGGTCACTGAAGCTTTCTTT
TRBV12-3/TRBV12-4	many	TRBJ1-1	NA	CASRRNLDTEAFF	TGTGCCAGCAGGCGGAACTTAGACACTGAAGCTTTCTTT
TRBV20-1	NA	TRBJ1-5	TRBD1	CSARARDRGSNQPQHF	TGCAGTGCTAGAGCGAGGGACAGGGGTAGCAATCAGCCCCAGCATTTT
TRBV30	NA	TRBJ2-5	TRBD2	CAWSVSPSGQETQYF	TGTGCCTGGAGTGTATCTCCTAGCGGTCAAGAGACCCAGTACTTC
TRBV6-1	NA	TRBJ2-7	TRBD2	CASMRLAGGRVVGYEQYF	TGTGCCAGCATGCGTCTAGCGGGAGGGCGTGTCGTCGGGTACGAGCAGTACTTC
TRBV11-2	many	TRBJ2-7	NA	CASSWDTPYEQYF	TGTGCCAGCAGCTGGGACACCCCCTACGAGCAGTACTTC
TRBV10-3	many	TRBJ1-1	NA	CAISLKVDTEAFF	TGTGCCATCAGCTTAAAGGTGGACACTGAAGCTTTCTTT
TRBV20-1	NA	TRBJ2-7	NA	CSAGDRYEQYF	TGCAGTGCTGGAGACAGGTACGAGCAGTACTTC
TRBV20-1	few	TRBJ1-1	NA	CSARESGGTEAFF	TGCAGTGCTAGAGAATCCGGGGGCACTGAAGCTTTCTTT
TRBV30	many	TRBJ2-7	TRBD2	CAWSVPGLAGSF	TGTGCCTGGAGTGTCCCCGGACTAGCGGGTTCATTC
TRBV6-6	many	TRBJ2-3	TRBD2	CASSYSREDLTDTQYF	TGTGCCAGCAGTTACTCGCGGGAGGATCTCACAGATACGCAGTATTTT
TRBV5-1	many	TRBJ2-7	NA	CASAPGGLLDEQYF	TGCGCCAGCGCCCCCGGGGGACTTTTGGACGAGCAGTACTTC
TRBV2	many	TRBJ1-4	NA	CASSWGTGGRLFF	TGTGCCAGCAGCTGGGGGACCGGGGGCAGACTGTTTTTT
TRBV7-2	many	TRBJ2-1	NA	CASSLLAATGTTYNEQFF	TGTGCCAGCAGCTTACTCGCCGCAACCGGGACCACCTACAATGAGCAGTTCTTC
TRBV18	few	TRBJ2-1	NA	CASSLDMSSYNEQFF	TGTGCCAGCTCACTAGATATGAGCTCCTACAATGAGCAGTTCTTC
TRBV3-1	NA	TRBJ2-1	NA	CASSRERLINSANEQFF	TGTGCCAGCAGCCGCGAGCGCCTAATAAACTCGGCGAATGAGCAGTTCTTC
TRBV29-1	many	TRBJ2-2	NA	CSVEGDRYTGELFF	TGCAGCGTTGAAGGAGATCGTTACACCGGGGAGCTGTTTTTT